Listed below are T cell receptor beta chains from one sample, sequenced in a study of T cell responses to AZD1222 COVID-19 vaccine. TCRdb's table, derived via immunoSEQ multiplex PCR, lists solely in-frame clones and lacks some. The sample gives 70,000 to 95,000 clones, about 93% of which show up once; about 9.9% is in the top ten. The sample was peripheral blood, taken 28 days after the second AZD1222 dose. The receptors stem from an adult who received the AZD1222 COVID-19 vaccine. CDR3s include the opening cysteine and the closing phenylalanine or tryptophan. The size of a clone is reported for some rows only, either as once, few or many, or as a class for expanded clones.

CASSPDRGKQFF	TRBJ2-1	few	TRBV11-2
CAWSVRGLGEKLFF	TRBJ1-4	once	TRBV30
CASTRDRGAYNEQFF	TRBJ2-1	few	TRBV5-4
CASRRTGDDEKLFF	TRBJ1-4	.	TRBV5-1
CASSQPQGADEKLFF	TRBJ1-4	.	TRBV4-1
CASRTDISSTDTQYF	TRBJ2-3	.	TRBV28
CASSGQSGEGLQFF	TRBJ2-1	few	TRBV2
CASSLGQGNQPQHF	TRBJ1-5	.	TRBV13
CASSPAGFSGSSYNEQFF	TRBJ2-1	.	TRBV18
CASSPDGYEQYF	TRBJ2-7	.	TRBV5-1
CASSQGGQGARNTEAFF	TRBJ1-1	.	TRBV21-1